The 20 T cell receptor beta chains below were found in one sample sequenced in a study of T cell changes during pregnancy in multiple sclerosis. TCRdb's table, derived via immunoSEQ multiplex PCR, lists solely in-frame clones and lacks some. Of some 93,000 clones in the sample, 75% to 95% were seen once. The source material was peripheral blood, sampled after pregnancy. These TCRs come from a female donor in good health, enrolled as a control in a pregnancy study.

The count of this clone is one. Sequence at one end of the junction differs from germline and may be a read error. The rearrangement uses TRBV30 and TRBJ1-1; D not resolved. Germline CDR1 GTSNPN, CDR2 SVGIG (reference sequence). This CDR3 comprises 14 residues. The DNA for the CDR3 is TGTGCCTGGAGTGTTGTGGGCGTGAACGCTGAAGCTTTCTTT. It translates to CAWSVVGVNAEAFF.

This clone is a singleton in its sample. The V and J genes are TRBV30 and TRBJ1-6; no definite D call. V was shortened by 0 bases and J by 7 bases, with 16 bases between the two germline ends. Germline values: CDR1 GTSNPN, CDR2 SVGIG (reference sequence). The CDR3 is 16 amino acids. CDR3 in amino acids: CAWSVLPPYQNSPLHF. DNA for the CDR3: TGTGCCTGGAGTGTACTCCCGCCTTATCAAAATTCACCCCTCCACTTT.

The CDR3, as DNA: TGCAGTGGTATCCTTAACACTGAAGCTTTCTTT. This encodes CSGILNTEAFF. The V call is TRBV20-1, the J call TRBJ1-1; D uncertain. There are 11 residues in the CDR3. V dropped 7 bases and J dropped 2 bases, with 8 bases sitting between them. CDR1 and CDR2 (germline): DFQATT, SNEGSKA (reference sequence).

The chain employs TRBV29-1 and TRBJ2-2, with TRBD1 matching over 8 bases. Germline values: CDR1 SQVTM, CDR2 ANQGSEA. CDR3 length: 14 residues. With 6 bases clipped from V and 5 bases from J, the junction kept 8 bases outside the gene matches. The DNA for the CDR3 is TGCAGCGTACCACAGGGGGGTTGGACCGGGGAGCTGTTTTTT. Translation: CSVPQGGWTGELFF.

Details on this clone: One end of the junction fails to match germline, which may point to a read error. The chain joins TRBV2 to TRBJ1-1; possible D gene TRBD1, 6 bases. This CDR3 is built from 9 residues. The germline V gene has CDR1 SNHLY and CDR2 FYNNEI. The CDR3 reads CASRGQFVF. For the CDR3, the DNA is TGTGCCAGCAGAGGACAGTTTGTGTTT.

The chain has TRBV5-1 and TRBJ2-2; 9 positions match TRBD2. Germline CDR1 and CDR2: SGHRS and YFSETQ. The CDR3 length is 16 residues. Losses at the gene ends were 1 base for V and 4 bases for J; bases not matched to a gene: 5. The CDR3 DNA reads as TGCGCCAGCAGCTTGATAGCGGGGGCCATCACCGGGGAGCTGTTTTTT. It translates to CASSLIAGAITGELFF.

With regard to this clone: Different DNA sequences within this sample yield the same CDR3. V gene TRBV5-1 combines with J gene TRBJ1-4, with TRBD1 identical over 9 bases. With V trimmed by 5 bases and J by 7 bases, 9 bases remained unmatched. In germline, CDR1 is SGHRS, CDR2 YFSETQ. The CDR3 is 15 amino acids. The CDR3 coding sequence is TGCGCCAGCAGTCCCGGAGGGGGACAGGGTGAAAAACTGTTTTTT. Translating it yields CASSPGGGQGEKLFF.

The V and J genes are TRBV28 and TRBJ1-1; D perhaps matches TRBD1 (6 bases). V lost 5 bases and J 1 base, leaving 14 bases between the germline ends. Germline V gene data show CDR1 as MDHEN and CDR2 as SYDVKM. This CDR3 contains 15 residues. CDR3 loop: CASSRAGAPNTEAFF. The CDR3 bases are TGTGCCAGCAGTAGGGCAGGGGCCCCGAACACTGAAGCTTTCTTT. Filled out from reference TRBV28 and TRBJ1-1, the complete variable domain reads DVKVTQSSRYLVKRTGEKVFLECVQDMDHENMFWYRQDPGLGLRLIYFSYDVKMKEKGDIPEGYSVSREKKERFSLILESASTNQTSMYLCASSRAGAPNTEAFFGQGTRLTVV.

The chain uses TRBV4-1 and TRBJ2-5; 13 positions agree with TRBD2. V was pared by 3 bases and J by 1 base, with 8 bases of the junction left unmatched. The CDR3 covers 18 residues. Looked up from germline, CDR1 is MGHRA and CDR2 is YSYEKL. The CDR3: CASSHAGGTSGIQETQYF. The CDR3 nucleotides read TGCGCCAGCAGCCACGCAGGAGGGACTAGCGGGATCCAAGAGACCCAGTACTTC.

The chain carries TRBV13 and TRBJ1-2; TRBD1 might be the D (6 bases). Germline values: CDR1 PRHDT, CDR2 FYEKMQ (reference sequence). The CDR3 sequence is 15 residues long. With 2 bases removed from V and 4 bases from J, the gap between germline ends came to 14 bases. CDR3 DNA sequence: TGTGCCAGCAGCTTACCGAAGGACAGCGGCTATGGCTACACCTTC. It encodes CASSLPKDSGYGYTF.

The chain recombines TRBV2 with TRBJ2-7, with unresolved D. The J call may not be correct, given that the DNA end is closer to TRBJ2-1. Germline V gene sequence: CDR1 SNHLY, CDR2 FYNNEI. The CDR3 runs to 13 residues. The CDR3 coding sequence is TGTGCCAGCAGAGGAGATCAGTTCAATGAGCAGTTCTTC. Amino acid sequence: CASRGDQFNEQFF.

V and J are TRBV6-6 and TRBJ2-3; tentative D call: TRBD2 (5 bases). V shed 1 base and J shed 6 bases, with 11 bases lying between them. Germline V gene data show CDR1 as MNHNY and CDR2 as SVGAGI (reference sequence). This CDR3 is built from 14 residues. For the CDR3, the DNA is TGTGCCAGCAGTTACTTGACCCCGGGGGATACGCAGTATTTT. Translated, it gives CASSYLTPGDTQYF.

The rearrangement joins TRBV19 to TRBJ2-1; 10 positions agree with TRBD2. The CDR3 is made up of 15 amino acids. Losses at the gene ends were 5 bases for V and 2 bases for J; bases not matched to a gene: 3. Germline CDR1 LNHDA, CDR2 SQIVND (reference sequence). The CDR3 region is CASSRSGGAYNEQFF. The CDR3, as DNA: TGTGCCAGTAGTCGCAGCGGGGGGGCCTACAATGAGCAGTTCTTC.

The chain joins TRBV28 to TRBJ1-4, with 7 bases aligning to TRBD1. The CDR3 length is 19 residues. V lost 4 bases to trimming and J lost 7 bases; unmatched junction nucleotides: 21. Germline V gives CDR1 MDHEN, CDR2 SYDVKM. CDR3 loop: CASSSMLELWTGRGEKLFF. CDR3 DNA sequence: TGTGCCAGCAGTTCAATGCTCGAACTCTGGACAGGCCGGGGTGAAAAACTGTTTTTT.

This rearrangement joins TRBV19 to TRBJ1-4, with no clear D. Per germline, CDR1 LNHDA and CDR2 SQIVND (reference sequence). The CDR3 is 17 amino acids. Trimming took off 3 bases at V and 0 bases at J, with 14 bases between the two ends. The CDR3 region has the DNA TGTGCCAGTAGTATGTTCTCGGGAGGTGCAACTAATGAAAAACTGTTTTTT. Its protein product is CASSMFSGGATNEKLFF.

This CDR3 reads CASSPTSGGAYNEQFF. CDR3 bases: TGCGCCAGCAGCCCCACTAGCGGGGGGGCCTACAATGAGCAGTTCTTC. This chain uses TRBV5-1 with TRBJ2-1; TRBD2 matches 13 bases. The germline gives CDR1 SGHRS, CDR2 YFSETQ. The V segment lost 4 bases and the J segment 2 bases; nucleotides outside the gene matches: 3. The CDR3 runs 16 residues.

V is TRBV30 and J is TRBJ2-7, with 12 bases matching TRBD1. Looked up from germline, CDR1 is GTSNPN and CDR2 is SVGIG (reference sequence). V lost 4 bases to trimming and J lost 5 bases; unmatched junction nucleotides: 6. The CDR3 is made up of 14 amino acids. CDR3: CAWTGQGAYHEQYF. In DNA form, the CDR3 reads TGTGCCTGGACGGGACAGGGGGCCTATCACGAGCAGTACTTC.

This clone was seen once. The genes are TRBV7-9 and TRBJ1-1; tentative D call: TRBD1 (5 bases). The CDR3 contains 14 residues. CDR1 is SEHNR and CDR2 is FQNEAQ in the germline V gene (reference sequence). The V end lost 6 bases, the J end lost 5 bases, and 16 bases lay between the germline ends. CDR3 in DNA: TGTGCCAGCAGGCGCGCGGGGGGGAATACTGAAGCTTTCTTT. Protein product: CASRRAGGNTEAFF.

The V and J genes are TRBV14 and TRBJ1-1; D not certain. The V end was cut by 6 bases, the J end by 2 bases, with 10 bases between. The CDR3 totals 13 residues. Germline lookup yields CDR1 SGHDN and CDR2 FVKESK. The CDR3 sequence is CASRQSGNTEAFF. In nucleotides, the CDR3 is TGTGCCAGCAGGCAGTCGGGAAACACTGAAGCTTTCTTT.

This clone appeared a single time. The J gene is TRBJ1-5, the V gene TRBV7-8; D is possibly TRBD1 (6 bases). This CDR3 has 20 amino acids. Germline lookup yields CDR1 SGHVS and CDR2 FQNEAQ. Trimming removed 2 bases at V and 0 bases at J, with 23 bases between. The CDR3, as DNA: TGTGCCAGCAGCTTAAAGACCACGACCAGGGGAACTTATAGCAATCAGCCCCAGCATTTT. Translation gives CASSLKTTTRGTYSNQPQHF.